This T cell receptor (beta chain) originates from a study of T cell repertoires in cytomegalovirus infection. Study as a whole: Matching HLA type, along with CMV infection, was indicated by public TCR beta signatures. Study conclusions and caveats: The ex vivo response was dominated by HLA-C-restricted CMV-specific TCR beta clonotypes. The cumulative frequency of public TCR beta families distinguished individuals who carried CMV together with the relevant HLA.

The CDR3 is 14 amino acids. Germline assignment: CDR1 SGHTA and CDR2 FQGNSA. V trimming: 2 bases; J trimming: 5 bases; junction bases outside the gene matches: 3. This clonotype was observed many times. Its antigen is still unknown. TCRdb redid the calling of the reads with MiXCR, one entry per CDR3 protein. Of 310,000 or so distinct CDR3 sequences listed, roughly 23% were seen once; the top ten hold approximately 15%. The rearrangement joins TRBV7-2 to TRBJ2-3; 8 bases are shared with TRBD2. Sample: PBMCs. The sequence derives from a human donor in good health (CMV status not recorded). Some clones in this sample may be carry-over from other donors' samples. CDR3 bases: TGTGCCAGCAGCTTAAGCGGGAGTATAGATACGCAGTATTTT. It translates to CASSLSGSIDTQYF. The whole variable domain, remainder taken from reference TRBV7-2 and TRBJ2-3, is GAGVSQSPSNKVTEKGKDVELRCDPISGHTALYWYRQSLGQGLEFLIYFQGNSAPDKSGLPSDRFSAERTGGSVSTLTIQRTQQEDSAVYLCASSLSGSIDTQYFGPGTRLTVL.